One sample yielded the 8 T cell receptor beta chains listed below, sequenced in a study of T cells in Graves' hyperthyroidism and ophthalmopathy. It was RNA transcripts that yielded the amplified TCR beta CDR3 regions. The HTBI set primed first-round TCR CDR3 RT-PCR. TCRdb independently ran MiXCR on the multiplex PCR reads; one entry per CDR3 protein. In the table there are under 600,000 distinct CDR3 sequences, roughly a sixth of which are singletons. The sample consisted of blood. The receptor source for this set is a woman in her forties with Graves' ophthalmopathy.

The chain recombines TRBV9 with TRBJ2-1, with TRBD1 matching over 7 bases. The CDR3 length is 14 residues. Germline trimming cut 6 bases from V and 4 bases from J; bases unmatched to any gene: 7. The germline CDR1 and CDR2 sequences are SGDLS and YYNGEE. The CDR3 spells CASNVGTDYNEQFF. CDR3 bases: TGTGCCAGCAATGTCGGGACAGATTACAATGAGCAGTTCTTC.

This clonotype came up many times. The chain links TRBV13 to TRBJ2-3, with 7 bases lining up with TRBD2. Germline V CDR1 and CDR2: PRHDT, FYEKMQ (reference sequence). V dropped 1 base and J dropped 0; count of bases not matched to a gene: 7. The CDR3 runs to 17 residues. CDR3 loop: CASSLAWEGSSTDTQYF. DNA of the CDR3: TGTGCCAGCAGCTTAGCCTGGGAGGGCTCTAGCACAGATACGCAGTATTTT. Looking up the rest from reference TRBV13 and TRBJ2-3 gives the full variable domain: AAGVIQSPRHLIKEKRETATLKCYPIPRHDTVYWYQQGPGQDPQFLISFYEKMQSDKGSIPDRFSAQQFSDYHSELNMSSLELGDSALYFCASSLAWEGSSTDTQYFGPGTRLTVL.

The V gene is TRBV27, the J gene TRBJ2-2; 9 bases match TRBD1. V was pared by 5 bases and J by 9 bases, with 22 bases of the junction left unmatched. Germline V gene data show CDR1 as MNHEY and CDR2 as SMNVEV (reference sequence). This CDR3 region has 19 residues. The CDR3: CASSPIGQGWNSAVRELFF. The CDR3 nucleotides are TGTGCCAGCAGTCCTATAGGACAGGGGTGGAATTCTGCTGTGAGGGAGCTGTTTTTT.

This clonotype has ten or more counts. The chain's CDR3 is CASSEPYRELYGYTF. Written as DNA, the CDR3 is TGTGCCAGCAGTGAACCGTACAGGGAACTCTATGGCTACACCTTC. The V call is TRBV2, the J call TRBJ1-2; possibly TRBD1 for D (6 bases). The germline CDR1 and CDR2 sequences are SNHLY and FYNNEI. V lost 2 bases, J lost 4 bases, and 14 bases lay in between. CDR3 length equals 15 residues.

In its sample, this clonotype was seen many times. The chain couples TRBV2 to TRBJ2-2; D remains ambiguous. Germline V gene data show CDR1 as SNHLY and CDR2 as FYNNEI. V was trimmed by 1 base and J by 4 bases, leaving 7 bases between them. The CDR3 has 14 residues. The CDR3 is CASSEDGFTGELFF. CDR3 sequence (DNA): TGTGCCAGCAGTGAAGATGGGTTCACCGGGGAGCTGTTTTTT.

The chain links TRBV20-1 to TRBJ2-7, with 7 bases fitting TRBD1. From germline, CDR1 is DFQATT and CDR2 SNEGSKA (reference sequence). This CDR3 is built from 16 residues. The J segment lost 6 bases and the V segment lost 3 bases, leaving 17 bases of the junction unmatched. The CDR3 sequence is CSASGSWRDRAGEQYF. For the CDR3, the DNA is TGCAGTGCTAGTGGGAGCTGGAGAGACAGGGCCGGCGAGCAGTACTTC.

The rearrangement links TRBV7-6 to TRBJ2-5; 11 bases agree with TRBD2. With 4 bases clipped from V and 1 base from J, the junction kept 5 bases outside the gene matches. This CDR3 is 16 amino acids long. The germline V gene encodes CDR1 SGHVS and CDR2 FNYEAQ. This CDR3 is CASSSRLAGFQETQYF. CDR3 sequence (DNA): TGTGCCAGCAGCTCAAGACTAGCGGGATTCCAAGAGACCCAGTACTTC. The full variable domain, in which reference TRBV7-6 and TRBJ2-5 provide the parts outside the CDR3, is GAGVSQSPRYKVTKRGQDVALRCDPISGHVSLYWYRQALGQGPEFLTYFNYEAQQDKSGLPNDRFSAERPEGSISTLTIQRTEQRDSAMYRCASSSRLAGFQETQYFGPGTRLLVL.

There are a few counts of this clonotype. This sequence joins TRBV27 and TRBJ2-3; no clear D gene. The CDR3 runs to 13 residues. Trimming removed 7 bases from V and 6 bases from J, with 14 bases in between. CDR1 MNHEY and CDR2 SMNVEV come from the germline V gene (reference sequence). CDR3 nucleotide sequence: TGTGCCAGCACACGACGGATCCGGGATACGCAGTATTTT. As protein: CASTRRIRDTQYF.